A single sample is the source of the 22 T cell receptor beta chains below, sequenced in a study of blood T cell repertoires in COVID-19. Repertoires were generated with immunoSEQ multiplex PCR, while TCRdb's copy carries only in-frame clones and drops some. The sample carries roughly 140,000 clones, around 84% recorded once. Sequenced sample: peripheral blood. The receptor set was obtained from a human donor in a cohort sampled during active COVID-19.

The genes are TRBV25-1 and TRBJ2-1, with 8 bases matching TRBD2. Trimming at V came to 2 bases and at J to 8 bases, leaving 14 bases not matched to a gene. The CDR3 has 17 residues. Germline lookup yields CDR1 MGHDK and CDR2 SYGVNS. The CDR3 DNA reads TGTGCCAGCAGTGAACCCAGTAAGGGCAGCGGGGGACATGAGCAGTTCTTC. It specifies CASSEPSKGSGGHEQFF.

This chain joins TRBV4-3 and TRBJ1-2; D is perhaps TRBD1 (5 bases). The CDR3 extends over 15 amino acids. The ends were cut back, 8 bases at V and 5 bases at J, with 21 bases in the middle. The germline gives CDR1 LGHNA, CDR2 YSLEER. The CDR3 bases are TGCGCCAGCCCTTTGCCGGGGGACGAGAGATATGGCTACACCTTC. It codes for CASPLPGDERYGYTF.

The chain couples TRBV5-6 to TRBJ1-4; D perhaps matches TRBD1 (6 bases). There are 14 residues in the CDR3. The germline V gene encodes CDR1 SGHDT and CDR2 YYEEEE. Trimming left V 2 bases short and J 5 bases short, with 10 bases between. The CDR3, as DNA: TGTGCCAGCAGCTTACTACAGGGAAATGAAAAACTGTTTTTT. It encodes CASSLLQGNEKLFF. Combining the CDR3 with reference TRBV5-6 and TRBJ1-4 gives the whole variable domain DAGVTQSPTHLIKTRGQQVTLRCSPKSGHDTVSWYQQALGQGPQFIFQYYEEEERQRGNFPDRFSGHQFPNYSSELNVNALLLGDSALYLCASSLLQGNEKLFFGSGTQLSVL.

This clone was counted a single time. This chain links TRBV5-1 with TRBJ1-4; D remains ambiguous. V lost 6 bases to trimming and J lost 7 bases, with 19 bases between them. CDR3 size: 15 residues. Germline loops: CDR1 SGHRS, CDR2 YFSETQ. CDR3 in amino acids: CASTHGRAAGEKLFF. The CDR3 DNA reads as TGCGCCAGCACCCACGGTAGGGCGGCGGGTGAAAAACTGTTTTTT. Variable domain in full (rest from reference TRBV5-1 and TRBJ1-4): KAGVTQTPRYLIKTRGQQVTLSCSPISGHRSVSWYQQTPGQGLQFLFEYFSETQRNKGNFPGRFSGRQFSNSRSEMNVSTLELGDSALYLCASTHGRAAGEKLFFGSGTQLSVL.

V and J are TRBV29-1 and TRBJ2-3; 11 positions agree with TRBD2. The CDR3 is 19 residues long. The germline CDR1 and CDR2 sequences are SQVTM and ANQGSEA. V lost 7 bases and J lost 0; bases outside the gene matches: 18. The DNA for the CDR3 is TGCAGCGCAAAGCCCCTAGCGGGGGGTTCCGCGCGCAGCACAGATACGCAGTATTTT. Its translation: CSAKPLAGGSARSTDTQYF.

In this sample, this clone turned up a few times. This chain uses TRBV11-2 with TRBJ1-1; unclear D gene. CDR1 is SGHAT and CDR2 is FQNNGV in the germline V gene. The CDR3 runs 13 residues. Trimming pared 5 bases from V and 3 bases from J, leaving 10 bases between. In nucleotides, the CDR3 is TGTGCCAGCAGCATCCGGGAGCACACTGAAGCTTTCTTT. It specifies CASSIREHTEAFF.

The chain couples TRBV11-2 to TRBJ2-5; no clear D gene. Trimming left V 1 base short and J 5 bases short, with 8 bases between. The germline V gene has CDR1 SGHAT and CDR2 FQNNGV. This CDR3 is 13 amino acids long. The CDR3 bases are TGTGCCAGCAGCTTAGGGCGGTTGGAGACCCAGTACTTC. It translates to CASSLGRLETQYF.

This rearrangement joins TRBV5-1 to TRBJ1-2, with D uncertain. The germline V gene encodes CDR1 SGHRS and CDR2 YFSETQ. The CDR3 is 13 amino acids. The V end was cut by 0 bases, the J end by 7 bases, with 10 bases between. The CDR3 region is CASSLGAEVGYTF. The CDR3 DNA reads TGCGCCAGCAGCTTGGGGGCGGAGGTTGGCTACACCTTC. Together with reference TRBV5-1 and TRBJ1-2, the CDR3 gives the full variable domain: KAGVTQTPRYLIKTRGQQVTLSCSPISGHRSVSWYQQTPGQGLQFLFEYFSETQRNKGNFPGRFSGRQFSNSRSEMNVSTLELGDSALYLCASSLGAEVGYTFGSGTRLTVV.

The V and J genes are TRBV6-1 and TRBJ2-5, with D unclear. This CDR3 is 15 amino acids long. Germline loops: CDR1 MNHNS, CDR2 SASEGT. Trimming left V 2 bases short and J 2 bases short, with 12 bases between. The CDR3 coding sequence is TGTGCCAGCAGTGAACCTAGAATCTTACAAGAGACCCAGTACTTC. Translating it yields CASSEPRILQETQYF.

The chain combines TRBV12-3 or TRBV12-4 with TRBJ2-7; D might be TRBD2 (5 bases). The ends were cut back, 5 bases at V and 4 bases at J, with 6 bases in the middle. The CDR3 is 11 residues long. CDR3 nucleotide sequence: TGTGCCAGCAGTGCGGGTTACGAGCAGTACTTC. It yields the protein CASSAGYEQYF.

This clone was seen a handful of times. The chain is built from TRBV7-2 and TRBJ1-3; the D gene is possibly TRBD1 (5 bases). CDR1 and CDR2 (germline): SGHTA, FQGNSA. The V end lost 1 base, the J end lost 2 bases, and 9 bases lay between the germline ends. The CDR3 runs to 15 residues. The CDR3 sequence: CASSLVSGPGNTIYF. Here the CDR3 DNA reads TGTGCCAGCAGCTTAGTCTCAGGGCCTGGAAACACCATATATTTT.

The chain links TRBV7-9 to TRBJ1-2, with D maybe TRBD1 (6 bases). This CDR3 comprises 16 residues. The germline V and J ends were trimmed by 4 bases and 3 bases, with 18 bases remaining between them. The germline gives CDR1 SEHNR, CDR2 FQNEAQ (reference sequence). DNA of the CDR3: TGTGCCAGCAGCTCCGCCTCGACAGGACGGGACTATGGCTACACCTTC. Protein sequence: CASSSASTGRDYGYTF.

The chain couples TRBV21-1 to TRBJ1-2; the tabulated D call, TRBD1, remains unverified against the DNA. TRBV21-1 is labeled a pseudogene. This CDR3 is built from 14 residues. The CDR3 nucleotides read TGTGCCAGCAGCAGACCACAGGGCCCCAGAGGCTACACCTTC. Translated: CASSRPQGPRGYTF.

This chain uses TRBV9 with TRBJ2-1; 8 bases line up with TRBD2. Looked up from germline, CDR1 is SGDLS and CDR2 is YYNGEE. V dropped 7 bases and J dropped 3; count of bases not matched to a gene: 9. CDR3 length: 15 amino acids. The DNA of the CDR3 is TGTGCCAGCGGGGAGGGCGGGGGGAGCTACAATGAGCAGTTCTTC. This gives the protein CASGEGGGSYNEQFF.

The chain recombines TRBV11-2 with TRBJ2-3; D not certain. Germline V CDR1 and CDR2: SGHAT, FQNNGV. Between the trimmed V and J ends, which lost 3 bases and 1 base, there was a span of 8 bases. The CDR3 runs 14 residues. The CDR3 nucleotides are TGTGCCAGCAGCTTCTACAGACGCACAGATACGCAGTATTTT. Translated: CASSFYRRTDTQYF.

The J gene is TRBJ1-5, the V gene TRBV11-2, with D possibly matching TRBD1 (6 bases). CDR1 is SGHAT, CDR2 FQNNGV, per germline. V was clipped by 5 bases and J by 11 bases, with 22 bases between them. This CDR3 contains 15 residues. This CDR3 reads CASSRRGQSKSTQHF. CDR3 bases: TGTGCCAGCAGCCGGCGAGGACAGTCCAAATCGACCCAGCATTTT. Variable domain in full (rest from reference TRBV11-2 and TRBJ1-5): EAGVAQSPRYKIIEKRQSVAFWCNPISGHATLYWYQQILGQGPKLLIQFQNNGVVDDSQLPKDRFSAERLKGVDSTLKIQPAKLEDSAVYLCASSRRGQSKSTQHFGDGTRLSIL.

The gene calls are TRBV27 and TRBJ2-7, with TRBD2 matching over 8 bases. The trim removed 7 bases at V and 4 bases at J, leaving 6 bases unmatched. CDR1 and CDR2 (germline): MNHEY, SMNVEV (reference sequence). The CDR3 spans 13 residues. This chain's CDR3 is CASKEGLGYEQYF. As DNA, the CDR3 is TGTGCCAGCAAGGAGGGACTAGGTTACGAGCAGTACTTC.

V gene TRBV6-5 combines with J gene TRBJ2-3, with D perhaps matching TRBD1 (6 bases). There are 15 residues in the CDR3. V lost 4 bases to trimming and J lost 1 base, with 12 bases between them. Germline V gene sequence: CDR1 MNHEY, CDR2 SVGAGI. This chain's CDR3 is CASSSLGARTDTQYF. CDR3 nucleotides: TGTGCCAGCAGTTCCTTGGGGGCGCGCACAGATACGCAGTATTTT.

This clone has a single count. The V gene is TRBV29-1, the J gene TRBJ2-7; the D call may be TRBD1 or TRBD2 (6 bases each). CDR3 size: 12 residues. Germline CDR1 and CDR2: SQVTM and ANQGSEA. V lost 6 bases, J lost 2 bases, and 11 bases lay in between. CDR3 bases: TGCAGCGTGGGCGGGACACCCTACGAGCAGTACTTC. Translating it yields CSVGGTPYEQYF.

V and J are TRBV7-8 and TRBJ2-2; 7 bases align to TRBD1. This CDR3 is 15 amino acids long. Per the germline V gene, CDR1 is SGHVS and CDR2 is FQNEAQ. V gave up 6 bases and J gave up 3 bases; unmatched junction bases: 7. The CDR3 loop is CASRETGTHTGELFF. In DNA, the CDR3 is TGTGCCAGCAGGGAGACAGGGACCCACACCGGGGAGCTGTTTTTT.

This sequence joins TRBV6-1 and TRBJ1-4; D is ambiguous. Germline V CDR1 and CDR2: MNHNS, SASEGT. This CDR3 has 16 residues. V dropped 1 base and J dropped 5 bases, with 14 bases sitting between them. This CDR3 is CASSEGWRQFNEKLFF. CDR3 bases: TGTGCCAGCAGTGAAGGGTGGAGGCAGTTCAATGAAAAACTGTTTTTT.

Concerning this clone: This CDR3 is also generated by other DNA sequences in the sample. V and J are TRBV6-2 or TRBV6-3 and TRBJ2-1; D possibly corresponds to TRBD1 (7 bases). Germline CDR1 is MNHEY and CDR2 is SVGEGT. The V end was cut by 0 bases, the J end by 4 bases, with 16 bases between. The CDR3 has 17 residues. The CDR3 nucleotides read TGTGCCAGCAGTTACTCGCCTCCAGGGGGGATTTACAATGAGCAGTTCTTC. Translating gives CASSYSPPGGIYNEQFF.